The TCR beta chain described here comes from a study of Ad26.COV2.S vaccination and SARS-CoV-2 variants. Overall study results and limits: Vaccine recipients showed a spike-specific TCR breadth that was higher than in placebo recipients. Considerable breadth of spike-specific CD8+ and CD4+ T cell responses has reportedly been documented following vaccination.

This table comes from immunoSEQ multiplex PCR, and its TCRdb copy is limited to in-frame clones, with some not included. The table records about 350,000 clones, more than 85% of them present only once. Regarding treatment: approximately 18 received Ad26.COV2.S at low or high dose, single or two shots; about five received placebo; per-sample allocation not given. Sampling was done on day 63 after the first vaccine or placebo injection. Of note for this clone: Antigen unknown.

This TCR was recovered from a person between 18 and 59 years old who received the Ad26.COV2.S COVID-19 vaccine or a placebo. The source was peripheral blood, collected in a trial of Ad26.COV2.S vaccine versus placebo.

The CDR3 DNA reads TGTGCCAGCAGTTCCCAAGGACTAGCGGGAGCCTACGAGCAGTACTTC. It translates to CASSSQGLAGAYEQYF. J is TRBJ2-7 and V is TRBV6-2 or TRBV6-3; 13 bases align to TRBD2. Per the germline V gene, CDR1 is MNHEY and CDR2 is SVGEGT. This CDR3 spans 16 amino acids. V lost 4 bases, J lost 2 bases, and 5 bases stayed unmatched.